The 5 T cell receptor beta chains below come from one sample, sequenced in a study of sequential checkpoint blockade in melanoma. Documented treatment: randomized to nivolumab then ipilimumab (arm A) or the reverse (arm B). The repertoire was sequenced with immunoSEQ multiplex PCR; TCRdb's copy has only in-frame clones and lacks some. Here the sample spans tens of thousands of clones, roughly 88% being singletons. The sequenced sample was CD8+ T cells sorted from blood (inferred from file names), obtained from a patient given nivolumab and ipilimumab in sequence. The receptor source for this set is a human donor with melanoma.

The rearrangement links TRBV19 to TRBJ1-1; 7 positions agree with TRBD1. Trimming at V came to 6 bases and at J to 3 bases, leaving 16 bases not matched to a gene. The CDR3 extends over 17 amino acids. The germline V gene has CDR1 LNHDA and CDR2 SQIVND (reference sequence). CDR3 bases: TGTGCCAGTAGGTTATGGGACAGCTATCTAACGGACACTGAAGCTTTCTTT. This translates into CASRLWDSYLTDTEAFF.

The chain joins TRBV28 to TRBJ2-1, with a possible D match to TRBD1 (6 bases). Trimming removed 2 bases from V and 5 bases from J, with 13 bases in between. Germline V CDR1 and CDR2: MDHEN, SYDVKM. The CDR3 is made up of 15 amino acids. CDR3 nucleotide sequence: TGTGCCAGCAGTTTAGGGACAAGGGCCGACAATGAGCAGTTCTTC. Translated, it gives CASSLGTRADNEQFF. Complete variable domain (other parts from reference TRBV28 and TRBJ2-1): DVKVTQSSRYLVKRTGEKVFLECVQDMDHENMFWYRQDPGLGLRLIYFSYDVKMKEKGDIPEGYSVSREKKERFSLILESASTNQTSMYLCASSLGTRADNEQFFGPGTRLTVL.

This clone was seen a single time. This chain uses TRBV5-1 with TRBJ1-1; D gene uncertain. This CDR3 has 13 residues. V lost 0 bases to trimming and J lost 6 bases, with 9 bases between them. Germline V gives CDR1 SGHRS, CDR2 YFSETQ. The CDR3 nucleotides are TGCGCCAGCAGCTTGGGAGGGTTTGCTGAAGCTTTCTTT. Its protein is CASSLGGFAEAFF.

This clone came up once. The CDR3, as DNA: TGTGCCAGCAGCGTGGACTATACTTTCTACGAGCAGTACTTC. Its translation: CASSVDYTFYEQYF. The rearrangement joins TRBV9 to TRBJ2-7, with D possibly being TRBD2 (6 bases). V gave up 2 bases and J gave up 3 bases, with 12 bases separating them. The CDR3 consists of 14 residues. CDR1 and CDR2 from the germline V gene are SGDLS and YYNGEE.

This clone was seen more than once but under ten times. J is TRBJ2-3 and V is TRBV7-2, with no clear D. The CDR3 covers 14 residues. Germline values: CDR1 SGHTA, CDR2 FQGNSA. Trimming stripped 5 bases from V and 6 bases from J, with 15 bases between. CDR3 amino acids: CASSREVVSDTQYF. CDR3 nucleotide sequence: TGTGCCAGCAGCCGAGAGGTAGTCTCTGATACGCAGTATTTT. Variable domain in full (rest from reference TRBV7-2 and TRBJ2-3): GAGVSQSPSNKVTEKGKDVELRCDPISGHTALYWYRQSLGQGLEFLIYFQGNSAPDKSGLPSDRFSAERTGGSVSTLTIQRTQQEDSAVYLCASSREVVSDTQYFGPGTRLTVL.